The rows below give T cell receptor beta chains drawn from one sample of a study of blood T cell repertoires in COVID-19. Produced via immunoSEQ multiplex PCR; TCRdb's table is partial and in-frame only. The sample contains more than 95,000 clones, 88% of which appear only once. Material for sequencing was peripheral blood. These receptors all come from a human donor in a cohort sampled during active COVID-19. Each CDR3 is given with its conserved first and last residue. D genes are given only for firm matches. Where a row states a size, it is once, few, many or the class of an expanded clone; other rows omit it.

NA,TRBV7-6,TRBJ2-5,NA,TGTGCCAGCAGCTTAACAGGTCTGGCCCTCCAAGAGACCCAGTACTTC,CASSLTGLALQETQYF
NA,TRBV13,TRBJ2-3,NA,TGTGCCAGCAGCTTAGCGGATACGCAGTATTTT,CASSLADTQYF
once,TRBV28,TRBJ2-7,NA,TGTGCCAGCAGTAGGGGCTCCTACGAGCAGTACTTC,CASSRGSYEQYF
NA,TRBV29-1,TRBJ1-2,TRBD1,TGCAGCGTACACCGGGACAGTAACTATGGCTACACCTTC,CSVHRDSNYGYTF
NA,TRBV5-1,TRBJ2-3,NA,TGCGCCAGCGGGACACTGAGGACAGATACGCAGTATTTT,CASGTLRTDTQYF
NA,TRBV7-9,TRBJ2-3,TRBD1,TGTGCCAGCAGCCTCGGGGCAGGGGGCGCGGCAGATACGCAGTATTTT,CASSLGAGGAADTQYF
NA,TRBV13,TRBJ1-5,TRBD1,TGTGCCAGCAGCCCCGGGAGGGGGCGAGGTCAGCCCCAGCATTTT,CASSPGRGRGQPQHF
NA,TRBV28,TRBJ2-7,TRBD1,TGTGCCAGCAGTGCGACAGGGGGGGAGCAGTACTTC,CASSATGGEQYF
NA,TRBV28,TRBJ1-3,NA,TGTGCCAGCAGAAAGGACCGGGGTACTGGAAACACCATATATTTT,CASRKDRGTGNTIYF
NA,TRBV18,TRBJ2-7,NA,TGTGCCAGCACCACAGGGAACGAGCAGTACTTC,CASTTGNEQYF
NA,TRBV9,TRBJ1-5,NA,TGTGCCAGCAGCGTAGGCCAGAATCAGCCCCAGCATTTT,CASSVGQNQPQHF
NA,TRBV10-3,TRBJ1-2,NA,TGTGCCATCAGTGAGTCACAGGGATCGACCGGGGGCTACACCTTC,CAISESQGSTGGYTF
NA,TRBV9,TRBJ2-5,TRBD2,TGTGCCAGCAGCGTAGCAGGGACTAGAGGAGAGACCCAGTACTTC,CASSVAGTRGETQYF
NA,TRBV3-1/TRBV3-2,TRBJ1-4,NA,TGTGCCAGCAGACTCGACAGGAATAAACTGTTTTTT,CASRLDRNKLFF
NA,TRBV5-8,TRBJ1-2,NA,TGTGCCAGCATCCCGGGTCCCTACACGGTGGTGCACTATGGCTACACCTTC,CASIPGPYTVVHYGYTF
NA,TRBV19,TRBJ2-3,NA,TGTGCCAGCGGAGGCGCGACTAGCACAGATACGCAGTATTTT,CASGGATSTDTQYF
NA,TRBV29-1,TRBJ1-2,NA,TGCAGCGTTGTTGGGACCCACGGAACAGGGCAAGAGGGCTACACCTTC,CSVVGTHGTGQEGYTF
NA,TRBV29-1,TRBJ1-1,NA,TGCAGCGTTGAAGACCGAAACCTGGGAGTCCTGGAAGCTTTCTTT,CSVEDRNLGVLEAFF
NA,TRBV30,TRBJ2-1,NA,TGTGCCGCTAGGGGTCCGAGCTCCTACAATGAGCAGTTCTTC,CAARGPSSYNEQFF
NA,TRBV11-2,TRBJ2-3,NA,TGTGCCAGCAGCATCCATAGGGGCACGCAGTATTTT,CASSIHRGTQYF
NA,TRBV29-1,TRBJ2-4,TRBD1,TGCAGCGTCTATGGACAGGGAGGAGGACTAGCCAAAAACATTCAGTACTTC,CSVYGQGGGLAKNIQYF
NA,TRBV5-4,TRBJ2-7,TRBD2,TGTGCCAGCAGCGCGGGGGCCTACGAGCAGTACTTC,CASSAGAYEQYF
once,TRBV21-1,TRBJ1-1,NA,TGTGCCAGCGTATATAATGGGGGGAGGAACACTGAAGCTTTCTTT,CASVYNGGRNTEAFF
NA,TRBV5-1,TRBJ1-5,TRBD1,TGCGCCAGCAGCCTACAGGGGGCTGGGGATCAGCCCCAGCATTTT,CASSLQGAGDQPQHF
NA,TRBV3-1/TRBV3-2,TRBJ2-1,TRBD2,TGTGCCAGCAGCCAAGCGACTAGCGGGGGCCACAATGAGCAGTTCTTC,CASSQATSGGHNEQFF
NA,TRBV2,TRBJ1-2,NA,TGTGCCAGCAGTGAGAAGGGGGAGGGCTATGGCTACACCTTC,CASSEKGEGYGYTF
NA,TRBV6-2/TRBV6-3,TRBJ2-7,TRBD2,TGTGCCAGCAGTTCCAACGGACTAGCGGACTACGAGCAGTACTTC,CASSSNGLADYEQYF
NA,TRBV6-1,TRBJ2-7,TRBD2,TGTGCCAGCAGTGGGCTCTGGACTAGCGGGACGGCCGAGCAGTACTTC,CASSGLWTSGTAEQYF
NA,TRBV5-8,TRBJ2-1,TRBD1,TGTGCCAGCAGGGCGGGACAGGGGGCATACAATGAGCAGTTCTTC,CASRAGQGAYNEQFF
NA,TRBV6-5,TRBJ2-1,TRBD2,TGTGCCAGCAGATTAGCGGGGGGTGGGCAGTTCTTC,CASRLAGGGQFF
NA,TRBV18,TRBJ1-4,TRBD1,TGTGCCAGCTCACCCGCCGGGACAGAGAATGAAAAACTGTTTTTT,CASSPAGTENEKLFF
once,TRBV6-5,TRBJ2-1,TRBD1,TGTGCCAGCAGACCCGGGACAGGGGGCCTTGAGCAGTTCTTC,CASRPGTGGLEQFF
NA,TRBV7-9,TRBJ2-1,NA,TGTGCCAGCAGCTCAACAGGCTACAATGAGCAGTTCTTC,CASSSTGYNEQFF
NA,TRBV29-1,TRBJ1-5,NA,TGCAGCGTTGAAGAGGGGGCGGGTCAGCCCCAGCATTTT,CSVEEGAGQPQHF
NA,TRBV5-4,TRBJ2-1,TRBD2,TGTGCCAGCAGCTTGGGACTAGCGGGGACCTACAATGAGCAGTTCTTC,CASSLGLAGTYNEQFF
few,TRBV2,TRBJ2-7,TRBD2,TGTGCCAGCAGTGCCGTCATAGCGGGTAGCTCCTACGAGCAGTACTTC,CASSAVIAGSSYEQYF
NA,TRBV7-2,TRBJ2-7,TRBD2,TGTGCCAGCAGCTTAGAGGGTGGGAGGGGCCCCTACGAGCAGTACTTC,CASSLEGGRGPYEQYF
NA,TRBV19,TRBJ1-1,TRBD1,TGTGCCAGTAGTAGGTTAAGACAGGGGAACACTGAAGCTTTCTTT,CASSRLRQGNTEAFF
NA,TRBV6-5,TRBJ2-7,NA,TGTGCCAGCAGACCACTCCAGCGAAGCTACGAGCAGTACTTC,CASRPLQRSYEQYF
NA,TRBV11-3,TRBJ2-3,NA,TGTGCCAGCAGCTTAGGACGGGACCTCGGAGGGGATACGCAGTATTTT,CASSLGRDLGGDTQYF
NA,TRBV19,TRBJ2-4,NA,TGTGCCAGTAGTACAAGACAGGAGATAGCCAAAAACATTCAGTACTTC,CASSTRQEIAKNIQYF
NA,TRBV7-4,TRBJ1-6,TRBD1,TGTGCCAGCAGCTTAGTCCTCCCGCAGGGGGCGGGTTCACCCCTCCACTTT,CASSLVLPQGAGSPLHF
NA,TRBV2,TRBJ2-1,TRBD2,TGTGCCAGCAAACTAGCGGGAGGTACGGATGAGCAGTTCTTC,CASKLAGGTDEQFF
NA,TRBV28,TRBJ1-4,NA,TGTGCCAGCAGTGGAGGGGACGTAACTAATGAAAAACTGTTTTTT,CASSGGDVTNEKLFF
once,TRBV7-2,TRBJ2-2,TRBD2,TGTGCCAGCAGCGCGGCGGGGGGGCGATACGGGGAGCTGTTTTTT,CASSAAGGRYGELFF
NA,TRBV20-1,TRBJ1-2,NA,TGCAGTGCTACCAGGGGTGAAGGCTACACCTTC,CSATRGEGYTF
NA,TRBV6-2/TRBV6-3,TRBJ1-1,NA,TGTGCCAGCAGTCCAAGGGGCCACACTGAAGCTTTCTTT,CASSPRGHTEAFF
NA,TRBV19,TRBJ2-1,NA,TGTGCCAGTTCCTCTTACAATGAGCAGTTCTTC,CASSSYNEQFF
NA,TRBV4-1,TRBJ2-5,NA,TGCGCCAGCAGCCAAGGAAGACAGCAAGAGACCCAGTACTTC,CASSQGRQQETQYF
NA,TRBV7-7,TRBJ2-1,TRBD1,TGTGCTAGCAGCTCCCGACAGGGCAATGAGCAGTTCTTC,CASSSRQGNEQFF
NA,TRBV30,TRBJ1-1,NA,TGTGCCTGGAGGGAGGACACTGAAGCTTTCTTT,CAWREDTEAFF
NA,TRBV27,TRBJ1-1,TRBD1,TGTGCCAGCAGTCCCGGACAGGGGAATATCCTCTATCCAGCCGTTGAAGCTTTCTTT,CASSPGQGNILYPAVEAFF
once,TRBV30,TRBJ2-3,TRBD2,TGTGCCCCCAGCGGGGGGCCGGGGAATACGCAGTATTTT,CAPSGGPGNTQYF